This T cell receptor (beta chain) was identified in a study of CD8+ T cells in alopecia areata. Overall study: Treated patients swallowed 5 to 10 mg of oral tofacitinib twice daily.

The sample's treatment: oral pan-JAK inhibitor, 5-10 mg twice daily. Study conclusions and caveats: Lesional scalp exceeded normal scalp in clonality, especially in alopecia totalis/universalis. Having one nonresponder leaves uncertain how baseline CD8+ expansion relates to response.

A note on this clone: What it binds is not known.

RNA extraction was followed by reverse transcription into cDNA, which acted as the sequencing template. Assay: immunoSEQ multiplex PCR; the TCRdb copy retains only in-frame clones and omits some. This sample has roughly 110,000 clones; 80% to 85% occur once, and the top ten carry over 20%. From germline, CDR1 is MGHDK and CDR2 SYGVNS. This CDR3 contains 11 residues. V was clipped by 4 bases and J by 7 bases, with 4 bases between them. The receptor was derived from a human donor with alopecia areata. J is TRBJ1-4 and V is TRBV25-1; D remains unclear. Sequenced here: CD8+ T cells sorted from blood, sampled at week 24, from a patient treated with tofacitinib. The CDR3 DNA sequence: TGTGCCAGCAGTGTTTCTGAAAAACTGTTTTTT. Its protein is CASSVSEKLFF.